The 9 T cell receptor beta chains below all came from one sample that was sequenced in a study of radiotherapy plus CTLA-4 blockade in lung cancer. Some clones are missing from TCRdb's copy, which holds only in-frame ones; the method was immunoSEQ multiplex PCR. The sample carries several thousand clones, about four fifths recorded once. The sample was tumor tissue, taken from a patient treated with radiotherapy plus ipilimumab. These receptors originate from a human donor with non-small cell lung cancer that progressed on radiotherapy plus ipilimumab.

The rearrangement links TRBV6-5 to TRBJ1-2, with 7 nucleotides matching TRBD1. This CDR3 spans 14 amino acids. V dropped 6 bases and J dropped 4; count of bases not matched to a gene: 8. Germline CDR1 and CDR2: MNHEY and SVGAGI. In DNA form, the CDR3 reads TGTGCCAGCAGAGATAGGGACAGATTCTATGGCTACACCTTC. It specifies CASRDRDRFYGYTF.

The chain carries TRBV7-9 and TRBJ1-1; D remains ambiguous. CDR3 length: 14 residues. Germline CDR1 is SEHNR and CDR2 is FQNEAQ (reference sequence). V gave up 1 base and J gave up 1 base, with 7 bases separating them. The CDR3: CASSLDRQNTEAFF. The CDR3 DNA sequence: TGTGCCAGCAGCTTAGATAGGCAGAACACTGAAGCTTTCTTT.

The V call is TRBV11-3, the J call TRBJ2-1; D might be TRBD1 or TRBD2, each matching 5 bases. Germline CDR1 and CDR2: SGHNT and YENEEA. The CDR3 covers 12 residues. V was cut by 0 bases and J by 10 bases, with 7 bases left in between. Here the CDR3 reads CASSLEGPEQFF. As DNA, the CDR3 is TGTGCCAGCAGCTTAGAGGGACCCGAGCAGTTCTTC.

The chain employs TRBV6-1 and TRBJ2-1, with D perhaps assigned TRBD1 or TRBD2 (6 bases each). Germline V gene sequence: CDR1 MNHNS, CDR2 SASEGT. Trimming cost V 6 bases and J 9 bases, with 21 bases left between them. This CDR3 contains 15 residues. In DNA form, the CDR3 reads TGTGCCAGCAGGGGTAGGGGGGCGGATTCGGGTGAGCAGTTCTTC. This translates into CASRGRGADSGEQFF.

The V gene is TRBV25-1, the J gene TRBJ2-3; unclear D gene. In germline, CDR1 is MGHDK, CDR2 SYGVNS. CDR3 length equals 14 residues. V was pared by 6 bases and J by 2 bases, with 12 bases between. Written as DNA, the CDR3 is TGTGCCAGCAGATCAGACGGCCCCACAGATACGCAGTATTTT. Protein product: CASRSDGPTDTQYF.

The chain is built from TRBV6-1 and TRBJ1-2; D call uncertain. Germline values: CDR1 MNHNS, CDR2 SASEGT. The CDR3 sequence is 16 residues long. V was pared by 1 base and J by 3 bases, with 15 bases between. The CDR3 loop reads CASSEVPTWEDYGYTF. In nucleotides, the CDR3 is TGTGCCAGCAGTGAAGTCCCGACTTGGGAGGACTATGGCTACACCTTC.

Regarding this clone: It is likely a read error, because the conserved phenylalanine at the end of the CDR3 is missing. The DNA is left out, because the CDR3 cannot be placed on it with certainty; the CDR3 is given as TCRdb lists it. J is TRBJ2-7 and V is TRBV7-2; the D call of TRBD2 is as the table states it, not checked on the DNA. Germline assignment: CDR1 SGHTA and CDR2 FQGNSA. Ends included, the CDR3 has 13 residues. CDR3: CASSLKPGFDPVI.

The chain has TRBV29-1 and TRBJ1-3; 8 bases are a match to TRBD1. The CDR3 sequence is 12 residues long. J was trimmed by 8 bases and V by 4 bases; bases with no gene match: 4. Germline V gives CDR1 SQVTM, CDR2 ANQGSEA. CDR3 coding DNA: TGCAGCGTTGCAGGGGGCGCGGACACCATATATTTT. It codes for CSVAGGADTIYF.

This rearrangement joins TRBV5-1 to TRBJ2-1; 11 positions match TRBD2. Germline V gives CDR1 SGHRS, CDR2 YFSETQ. This CDR3 has 18 residues. V trimming: 0 bases; J trimming: 1 base; junction bases outside the gene matches: 6. The CDR3 DNA follows: TGCGCCAGCAGCTTGGGGAGATCTAGCGGGGGGTCCTACAATGAGCAGTTCTTC. Protein product: CASSLGRSSGGSYNEQFF.